The sequence of this T cell receptor (beta chain) was determined in a study of early T cells in non-severe SARS-CoV-2 infection. The V gene end was trimmed by 6 bases and the J gene end by 1 base; junction bases not matched to a gene: 6. CDR1 and CDR2 from the germline V gene are MDHEN and SYDVKM. There are 15 residues in the CDR3. This clonotype was found a few times. The antigen is unknown. General study findings and limits: The matching step, a VDJdb search, favored anti-spike CD8 responses and missed private and CD4 specificities.

Attachment of unique molecular identifiers to individual cDNA molecules was performed. TCRdb re-derived calls from the 5' RACE reads in MiXCR, one entry per CDR3 protein. Of around 60,000 distinct CDR3 sequences in the sample, roughly 13% are singletons; the top ten hold approximately 10%. The V and J genes are TRBV28 and TRBJ2-7; 10 bases line up with TRBD2. The sequenced sample consisted of whole blood. The sequence derives from an adult who was a healthcare worker with PCR-confirmed SARS-CoV-2 infection or an uninfected control (not recorded which). The CDR3: CASSVSGRGSYEQYF. The DNA for the CDR3 is TGTGCCAGCAGCGTGAGCGGGAGGGGGTCCTACGAGCAGTACTTC.